The clone carrying this T cell receptor (beta chain) was seen ten or more times. The data were obtained in a study of T cells in Graves' hyperthyroidism and ophthalmopathy. Background on the study: At initial diagnosis, before any treatment had begun, peripheral blood was obtained.

Amplification targeted TCR beta CDR3 regions from RNA transcripts. First-round RT-PCR targeting the TCR CDR3 was performed with the HTBI primer set. TCRdb analysed the multiplex PCR reads with MiXCR anew, one entry per CDR3 protein. The top ten clones hold 8.4% of a sample with about 710,000 distinct CDR3 sequences, roughly 15% of them seen once. Graves' hyperthyroidism was deemed stable absent ophthalmopathy progression within 18 months. The diagnoses drew upon clinical symptoms, serum thyroxine and TRAb, thyroid ultrasound and orbital computed tomography. The sequence was collected from a man between 18 and 35 years old with Graves' hyperthyroidism. Input material: blood.

The CDR3 sequence: CASSQLAGPYEQYF. DNA of the CDR3: TGTGCCAGCAGCCAACTAGCGGGACCCTACGAGCAGTACTTC. The chain employs TRBV3-1 and TRBJ2-7; TRBD2 matches 9 bases. Germline V lookup: CDR1 LGHDT, CDR2 YNNKEL (reference sequence). The CDR3 extends over 14 amino acids. V shed 2 bases and J 2 bases; nucleotides not matched to a gene: 1.